This T cell receptor (beta chain) was captured in a study of T cell responses to AZD1222 COVID-19 vaccine. This clone was recorded only once. TCRdb keeps only in-frame clones here, not all; method: immunoSEQ multiplex PCR. The profile shows 120,000 or so clones, over 75% of them singletons. The sequence derives from an adult in good health. The sample in question was peripheral blood, obtained on day 0 of AZD1222 vaccination.

CDR3 residues: CASSFGLADTQYF. CDR3 in DNA: TGTGCCAGCAGTTTTGGTTTGGCAGATACGCAGTATTTT. The chain combines TRBV7-3 with TRBJ2-3; no reliable D call. This CDR3 has 13 amino acids. The germline gives CDR1 SGHTA, CDR2 FQGTGA. Trimming pared 6 bases from V and 4 bases from J, leaving 11 bases between.